This TCR beta chain originates from a study of regulatory T cells in long-lasting Graves disease. The overall study: The term persistent Graves' disease signified upward of 5 years on antithyroid drugs with positive TSH receptor antibodies.

Study-wide points: There was favoring of TRBV28, TRBJ1-2 and TRBJ2-5 in persistent disease.

With iRepertoire HTBI primers and Arm-PCR of CDR3 regions, TCR beta libraries were built. A single record per CDR3 protein comes from TCRdb applying MiXCR to the multiplex PCR reads. Of hundreds of thousands of distinct CDR3 sequences in the sample, around a fifth were seen once. Notes on this clonotype: The antigen is undetermined.

Germline CDR1 reads SNHLY; CDR2 reads FYNNEI. Trimming removed 8 bases from V and 4 bases from J; junction bases left unmatched: 4. This CDR3 comprises 13 residues. Time point: persistent/refractory GD, antithyroid drugs over 5 years with positive TRAb. Scientists built the TCR library using RNA that was extracted from PBMCs. Clinicians diagnosed Graves' disease using American Thyroid Association guidelines. Each patient gave 7.5 to 9 milliliters of EDTA-anticoagulated peripheral blood. The TCR comes from a female donor with Graves disease. Material: peripheral blood mononuclear cells (PBMCs), obtained when the disease was refractory, from a patient treated with antithyroid drugs. This chain connects TRBV2 to TRBJ2-1, with 8 bases identical to TRBD1. As DNA, the CDR3 is TGTGCCAGCGGACAGGGCCCTTACAATGAGCAGTTCTTC. This translates into CASGQGPYNEQFF.